These T cell receptor beta chains were read from a single sample in a study of graft-versus-host responses after intestinal transplantation. The table came from immunoSEQ multiplex PCR; TCRdb's copy has only in-frame clones and leaves some out. The sample yields 85,000 to 95,000 clones, 85% to 95% seen once. These receptors have no identified antigens. This sample comprised unstimulated CD8+ T cells sorted from spleen or lymph node cells, obtained before intestinal transplant. Receptor source: a human donor who received an intestinal transplant. The CDR3 runs from the conserved cysteine through the conserved F or W. D genes are given only for firm matches. Where a row states a size, it is once, few, many or the class of an expanded clone; other rows omit it.

16,TRBV11-2,TRBJ2-3,TRBD2,-,CASSLGILGGEDTQYF,TGTGCCAGCAGCTTGGGAATACTGGGAGGGGAAGATACGCAGTATTTT
14,TRBV6-5,TRBJ2-3,TRBD1,once,CASIDRGITDTQYF,TGTGCCAGCATCGACAGGGGGATCACAGATACGCAGTATTTT
18,TRBV27,TRBJ1-3,TRBD1,-,CASSLYGTGASGGNTIYF,TGTGCCAGCAGTTTATACGGGACAGGGGCTTCGGGAGGAAACACCATATATTTT
11,TRBV30,TRBJ1-1,-,few,CAWSRNTEAFF,TGTGCCTGGAGTCGGAACACTGAAGCTTTCTTT
15,TRBV7-9,TRBJ1-2,-,-,CASSSDPGINYGYTF,TGTGCCAGCAGTTCCGACCCGGGTATCAACTATGGCTACACCTTC
15,TRBV5-1,TRBJ2-1,-,-,CASSLYGVRGNEQFF,TGCGCCAGCAGCTTGTACGGGGTCCGTGGCAATGAGCAGTTCTTC
14,TRBV7-8,TRBJ1-4,TRBD1,-,CASSLGQGAEKLFF,TGTGCCAGCAGCTTAGGACAGGGGGCCGAAAAACTGTTTTTT
13,TRBV19,TRBJ1-1,-,-,CASQTGVNTEAFF,TGTGCCAGTCAGACAGGAGTGAACACTGAAGCTTTCTTT
15,TRBV11-3,TRBJ1-5,-,-,CASSLTGTAGEPQHF,TGTGCCAGCAGCCTAACAGGGACCGCCGGGGAGCCCCAGCATTTT
14,TRBV18,TRBJ1-1,-,-,CASSTRGLNTEAFF,TGTGCCAGCTCAACCAGGGGACTGAACACTGAAGCTTTCTTT
14,TRBV5-5,TRBJ1-2,-,once,CASSFEDRPYGYTF,TGTGCCAGCAGCTTCGAGGACAGACCTTATGGCTACACCTTC
12,TRBV11-2,TRBJ2-7,-,-,CASSAAESEQYF,TGTGCCAGCAGCGCCGCCGAGAGCGAGCAGTACTTC
16,TRBV4-1,TRBJ2-1,TRBD2,-,CASSPSDAGAYNEQFF,TGCGCCAGCAGCCCTTCAGATGCGGGGGCCTACAATGAGCAGTTCTTC
15,TRBV7-8,TRBJ2-6,-,-,CASSLGSSGANVLTF,TGTGCCAGCAGCTTAGGGAGCTCTGGGGCCAACGTCCTGACTTTC
13,TRBV27,TRBJ1-2,-,-,CASTNGSNYGYTF,TGTGCCAGCACTAACGGTTCTAACTATGGCTACACCTTC
16,TRBV10-1,TRBJ2-3,-,-,CAIGFSTGNSTDTQYF,TGCGCCATTGGCTTTTCAACAGGGAATAGCACAGATACGCAGTATTTT
13,TRBV27,TRBJ1-1,-,-,CASSFDRNTEAFF,TGTGCCAGCAGTTTCGACAGAAACACTGAAGCTTTCTTT
15,TRBV9,TRBJ2-7,TRBD2,-,CASSPTRGLAGEQYF,TGTGCCAGCAGCCCGACCCGGGGACTAGCGGGGGAGCAGTACTTC
15,TRBV19,TRBJ1-2,-,-,CASSPAQGNPYGYTF,TGTGCCAGTAGTCCTGCTCAGGGAAATCCTTATGGCTACACCTTC
15,TRBV7-9,TRBJ2-7,-,-,CASSLPQGPMDEQYF,TGTGCCAGCAGCTTGCCCCAGGGTCCTATGGACGAGCAGTACTTC
12,TRBV5-5,TRBJ1-1,-,-,CASSLVETEAFF,TGTGCCAGCAGCTTGGTAGAGACTGAAGCTTTCTTT
16,TRBV19,TRBJ1-2,TRBD1,-,CASQQWMTGPGYGYTF,TGTGCCAGTCAACAGTGGATGACAGGGCCAGGCTATGGCTACACCTTC
17,TRBV9,TRBJ2-2,TRBD2,-,CASTDPQLAGGSGELFF,TGTGCCAGCACCGATCCGCAACTAGCGGGGGGGTCCGGGGAGCTGTTTTTT
13,TRBV5-8,TRBJ2-1,TRBD2,-,CASSTGTSDEQFF,TGTGCCAGCAGCACCGGGACTAGCGATGAGCAGTTCTTC
15,TRBV19,TRBJ2-1,-,-,CASSIFQPPGDEQFF,TGTGCCAGTAGTATATTTCAGCCCCCGGGGGATGAGCAGTTCTTC
16,TRBV7-9,TRBJ1-1,TRBD1,once,CASSPAGQGLGTEAFF,TGTGCCAGCAGCCCCGCGGGACAGGGTTTGGGTACTGAAGCTTTCTTT
13,TRBV6-6,TRBJ2-3,-,once,CASTLAITDTQYF,TGTGCCAGCACCCTAGCTATCACAGATACGCAGTATTTT
15,TRBV25-1,TRBJ2-3,-,-,CASSEGIAGTDTQYF,TGTGCCAGCAGTGAAGGCATCGCGGGCACAGATACGCAGTATTTT
17,TRBV7-9,TRBJ1-5,TRBD1,-,CASSPGQGPYSNQPQHF,TGTGCCAGCAGCCCGGGACAGGGGCCCTATAGCAATCAGCCCCAGCATTTT
16,TRBV27,TRBJ2-3,TRBD2,-,CASSLAGGLSTDTQYF,TGTGCCAGCAGTCTAGCGGGGGGGCTGAGCACAGATACGCAGTATTTT
14,TRBV27,TRBJ1-1,-,-,CASRPRGANTEAFF,TGTGCCAGCAGGCCAAGGGGCGCGAACACTGAAGCTTTCTTT
15,TRBV14,TRBJ2-5,-,-,CASSLRGTLQETQYF,TGTGCCAGCAGCCTCAGGGGTACCCTCCAAGAGACCCAGTACTTC
15,TRBV9,TRBJ2-3,TRBD2,-,CASSASGGATDTQYF,TGTGCCAGCAGCGCTAGCGGGGGGGCCACAGATACGCAGTATTTT
17,TRBV7-6,TRBJ2-2,TRBD2,-,CASSLASSGGGTGELFF,TGTGCCAGCAGCTTAGCCTCTAGCGGGGGAGGCACCGGGGAGCTGTTTTTT
14,TRBV5-6,TRBJ2-7,-,-,CASSPSFGGREQYF,TGTGCCAGCAGCCCCAGCTTTGGAGGCCGCGAGCAGTACTTC
10,TRBV9,TRBJ1-1,-,-,CASSGPREFF,TGTGCCAGCAGCGGACCCCGGGAATTCTTT
19,TRBV29-1,TRBJ2-4,-,-,CSVKGSGGFRTLAKNIQYF,TGCAGCGTTAAAGGGAGTGGGGGGTTTCGAACTTTAGCCAAAAACATTCAGTACTTC
14,TRBV7-9,TRBJ2-7,TRBD2,-,CASSGGGTYYEQYF,TGTGCCAGCAGCGGGGGAGGGACTTACTACGAGCAGTACTTC
16,TRBV9,TRBJ1-1,TRBD1,-,CASSTRPDRVNTEAFF,TGTGCCAGCAGCACCCGCCCTGACAGGGTGAACACTGAAGCTTTCTTT
15,TRBV19,TRBJ2-7,-,-,CASSIDRAGSYEQYF,TGTGCCAGTAGTATAGACAGGGCTGGCTCCTACGAGCAGTACTTC
15,TRBV11-3,TRBJ2-1,-,-,CASRGRGSSYNEQFF,TGTGCCAGCAGGGGTCGGGGGAGCTCCTACAATGAGCAGTTCTTC
17,TRBV13,TRBJ1-1,-,-,CASSLSLMSIGNTEAFF,TGTGCCAGCAGCTTATCCCTCATGTCGATCGGGAACACTGAAGCTTTCTTT
14,TRBV27,TRBJ1-4,-,-,CASKPGYENEKLFF,TGTGCCAGCAAGCCGGGGTATGAAAATGAAAAACTGTTTTTT
13,TRBV4-3,TRBJ2-3,-,-,CASSQDPIDTQYF,TGCGCCAGCAGCCAAGACCCCATAGATACGCAGTATTTT
14,TRBV27,TRBJ2-7,-,-,CASSLGQYSYEQYF,TGTGCCAGCAGTCTTGGACAGTACTCCTACGAGCAGTACTTC
13,TRBV27,TRBJ2-1,TRBD2,once,CASSPLAGDEQFF,TGTGCCAGCAGTCCACTAGCGGGGGATGAGCAGTTCTTC
16,TRBV7-6,TRBJ2-1,-,-,CASSLGKGESYNEQFF,TGTGCCAGCAGCTTAGGAAAGGGGGAGTCCTACAATGAGCAGTTCTTC
15,TRBV5-5,TRBJ1-2,-,-,CTSSWVTGPSYGYTF,TGTACCAGCAGCTGGGTCACAGGGCCATCCTATGGCTACACCTTC
15,TRBV11-2,TRBJ2-1,TRBD2,-,CASSSIAGAYNEQFF,TGTGCCAGCAGCTCTATAGCGGGGGCGTACAATGAGCAGTTCTTC
16,TRBV27,TRBJ2-6,-,-,CASSPPRDSGANVLTF,TGTGCCAGCAGTCCCCCTCGGGATTCTGGGGCCAACGTCCTGACTTTC
16,TRBV4-3,TRBJ2-7,TRBD2,-,CASSQETSGGIDEQYF,TGCGCCAGCAGCCAAGAAACTAGCGGGGGGATTGACGAGCAGTACTTC
15,TRBV12-5,TRBJ2-3,-,once,CASGYAGGGSDTQYF,TGTGCTAGTGGTTACGCGGGCGGGGGCTCAGATACGCAGTATTTT
16,TRBV11-2,TRBJ1-6,-,-,CASSLDPSSYNSPLHF,TGTGCCAGCAGCTTAGACCCCAGCTCCTATAATTCACCCCTCCACTTT